This T cell receptor beta chain was profiled in a study of blood T cell repertoires in COVID-19. Whole-study context: Donors in the United States, Italy and Spain gave samples during acute or convalescent COVID-19. The cDNA or gDNA used as material had been derived from T cells, B-cell-depleted T cells, or PBMCs.

Original processing notes: Amplification of reference gene primers provided the estimated nucleated cell counts. Some clones are missing from TCRdb's copy, which holds only in-frame ones; the method was immunoSEQ multiplex PCR. That table gives V, J and clone size, and the DNA gave D and trimming. The table records about 160,000 clones, 70% to 85% of them present only once. The sequence derives from a woman at least 80 years old with acute or convalescent COVID-19. What was sequenced was peripheral blood.

CDR3 in amino acids: CASTDRDNSPLHF. Written as DNA, the CDR3 is TGTGCCAGTACAGACAGAGATAATTCACCCCTCCACTTT. The chain carries TRBV2 and TRBJ1-6; D is perhaps TRBD1 (5 bases). Germline V lookup: CDR1 SNHLY, CDR2 FYNNEI. Trimming cost V 9 bases and J 5 bases, with 11 bases left between them. This CDR3 is built from 13 residues.